Listed below are T cell receptor beta chains from one sample, sequenced in a study of T cells in Graves' hyperthyroidism and ophthalmopathy. Each CDR3 protein gets one entry after TCRdb re-called the multiplex PCR reads with MiXCR. Seen here are approximately 640,000 distinct CDR3 sequences, 40% to 55% observed once, and the top ten hold roughly 7.2%. The sequenced sample consisted of peripheral blood or thyroid tissue (not recorded which). The receptors shown here come from an adult man with Graves' disease, either hyperthyroidism or ophthalmopathy (not recorded which). The CDR3 runs from the conserved cysteine through the conserved F or W. A D gene is named only where the DNA matches it firmly. The size field is filled for only some rows; it gives once, few, many or a size class.

>TRBJ2-7|TRBV29-1|TRBD2|many
CSVPGGGYEQYF
TGCAGCGTTCCGGGAGGGGGTTACGAGCAGTACTTC
>TRBJ2-3|TRBV7-6|TRBD1|.
CASSLRLSEGAQTDTQYF
TGTGCCAGCAGCTTAAGGTTGTCCGAGGGGGCGCAAACAGATACGCAGTATTTT
>TRBJ1-2|TRBV11-2|.|.
CASSFAVKNYGYTF
TGTGCCAGCAGCTTCGCGGTAAAGAACTATGGCTACACCTTC
>TRBJ1-5|TRBV20-1|TRBD1|many
CSARDRDSDQPQHF
TGCAGTGCTAGAGACCGGGACAGTGATCAGCCCCAGCATTTT
>TRBJ1-4|TRBV6-5|.|.
CASSEGPGTGSGKLFF
TGTGCCAGCAGTGAAGGCCCCGGGACGGGCTCTGGAAAACTGTTTTTT
>TRBJ1-1|TRBV10-3|TRBD1|.
CASADRGRDTEAFF
TGTGCCAGCGCCGACAGGGGGCGGGACACTGAAGCTTTCTTT
>TRBJ2-7|TRBV9|TRBD1|.
CASSVAGGQGNEQYF
TGTGCCAGCAGCGTAGCGGGTGGACAGGGAAACGAGCAGTACTTC
>TRBJ1-5|TRBV19|TRBD1|few
CASSIHTGGQPQHF
TGTGCCAGTAGTATCCACACAGGGGGTCAGCCCCAGCATTTT
>TRBJ2-5|TRBV15|.|once
CATSSEGTPGETQYF
TGTGCCACCAGCAGTGAGGGGACTCCGGGAGAGACCCAGTACTTC
>TRBJ2-2|TRBV13|.|.
CASSLGYAGELFF
TGTGCCAGCAGCTTAGGCTACGCCGGGGAGCTGTTTTTT
>TRBJ1-1|TRBV7-2|TRBD1|many
CASSQTGAEAFF
TGTGCCAGCAGCCAAACAGGGGCTGAAGCTTTCTTT
>TRBJ1-1|TRBV25-1|.|.
CANSSGVTEAFF
TGTGCCAACTCCTCGGGGGTCACTGAAGCTTTCTTT
>TRBJ1-2|TRBV7-2|.|.
CASSPGDGTRGYTF
TGTGCCAGCAGCCCGGGAGACGGGACTCGCGGCTACACCTTC
>TRBJ1-4|TRBV20-1|TRBD1|.
CSAEAGTGDEKLFF
TGCAGTGCAGAAGCCGGGACAGGGGATGAAAAACTGTTTTTT
>TRBJ2-2|TRBV7-6|.|.
CASSFRGPDTGELFF
TGTGCCAGCAGCTTTCGTGGTCCGGACACCGGGGAGCTGTTTTTT
>TRBJ2-2|TRBV2|.|.
CASKASEDTGELFF
TGTGCCAGCAAGGCTAGCGAGGACACCGGGGAGCTGTTTTTT
>TRBJ1-2|TRBV9|.|many
CASSDKGLYGYTF
TGTGCCAGCAGCGATAAGGGGCTTTATGGCTACACCTTC
>TRBJ2-7|TRBV5-1|TRBD2|.
CASSFSASGAYEQYF
TGCGCCAGCAGCTTCTCGGCTAGCGGGGCCTACGAGCAGTACTTC
>TRBJ1-1|TRBV5-1|.|few
CASSLDSYTEAFF
TGCGCCAGCAGCCTGGACAGTTACACTGAAGCTTTCTTT
>TRBJ1-6|TRBV7-2|.|many
CASSFAAYGSPLHF
TGTGCCAGCAGCTTTGCGGCCTATGGCTCACCCCTCCACTTT
>TRBJ1-2|TRBV12-3/TRBV12-4|TRBD1|few
CASSATGAGYGYTF
TGTGCCAGCAGTGCGACAGGGGCGGGGTATGGCTACACCTTC
>TRBJ1-5|TRBV6-1|.|few
CASSSTGERNQPQHF
TGTGCCAGCAGCTCCACCGGGGAGCGCAACCAGCCCCAGCATTTT
>TRBJ1-6|TRBV9|.|many
CASSVGSNSPLHF
TGTGCCAGCAGCGTAGGGTCTAATTCACCCCTCCACTTT
>TRBJ2-5|TRBV10-3|.|.
CAISYKPGGETQYF
TGTGCCATCAGTTACAAGCCCGGAGGGGAGACCCAGTACTTC
>TRBJ2-5|TRBV7-8|TRBD2|few
CASSLPGSGGSQETQYF
TGTGCCAGCAGCTTACCGGGTAGCGGGGGGAGCCAAGAGACCCAGTACTTC
>TRBJ2-7|TRBV2|TRBD1|many
CASKWPGQGAGYEQYF
TGTGCCAGCAAGTGGCCGGGACAGGGGGCAGGGTACGAGCAGTACTTC
>TRBJ1-5|TRBV7-2|TRBD1|.
CASSLERQGAGNQPQHF
TGTGCCAGCAGCTTAGAGAGGCAGGGGGCGGGCAATCAGCCCCAGCATTTT
>TRBJ1-5|TRBV5-1|.|once
CASSAGQGEQPQHF
TGTGCCAGCAGCGCGGGCCAGGGTGAACAGCCCCAGCATTTT
>TRBJ1-2|TRBV15|TRBD1|many
CATSRSLGGQQPYHYGYTF
TGTGCCACCAGCAGATCTTTAGGGGGACAGCAACCGTATCACTATGGCTACACCTTC
>TRBJ1-3|TRBV12-3/TRBV12-4|.|.
CASGSRDYGYTIYF
TGTGCCAGTGGATCTAGGGACTATGGCTACACCATATATTTT
>TRBJ2-7|TRBV24-1|.|many
CATSDPQARVHEQYF
TGTGCCACCAGTGATCCCCAAGCTCGAGTCCACGAGCAGTACTTC
>TRBJ1-1|TRBV10-1|.|few
CASSGTGISWAFF
TGCGCCAGCAGTGGAACGGGGATATCGTGGGCTTTCTTT
>TRBJ1-1|TRBV19|.|few
CASSGMVHNTEAFF
TGTGCCAGTAGCGGAATGGTACATAACACTGAAGCTTTCTTT
>TRBJ2-1|TRBV2|TRBD2|.
CASSEATSGNEQFF
TGTGCCAGCAGTGAAGCGACTAGCGGGAATGAGCAGTTCTTC
>TRBJ1-1|TRBV11-3|.|.
CASTQRDTEAFF
TGTGCCAGCACCCAAAGGGACACTGAAGCTTTCTTT
>TRBJ2-7|TRBV2|TRBD2|.
CASSEMAGTSGMWGMDEQYF
TGTGCCAGCAGTGAAATGGCAGGGACTAGCGGGATGTGGGGGATGGACGAGCAGTACTTC
>TRBJ2-2|TRBV7-9|.|.
CASREDRYTGELFF
TGTGCCAGCAGGGAGGACAGATACACCGGGGAGCTGTTTTTT
>TRBJ2-5|TRBV2|TRBD2|few
CASSAGLAGEGETQYF
TGTGCCAGCAGTGCGGGACTAGCGGGAGAGGGAGAGACCCAGTACTTC
>TRBJ2-2|TRBV20-1|.|.
CSARQGGTGELFF
TGCAGTGCTAGACAGGGGGGCACCGGGGAGCTGTTTTTT
>TRBJ1-1|TRBV7-9|TRBD1|few
CASSQGPGGTEAFF
TGTGCCAGCAGCCAAGGGCCAGGGGGCACTGAAGCTTTCTTT
>TRBJ2-7|TRBV20-1|TRBD1|.
CSARDEGTGGYEQYF
TGCAGTGCTAGAGATGAAGGGACAGGGGGCTACGAGCAGTACTTC
>TRBJ1-2|TRBV29-1|TRBD1|many
CSVGTGGGYGYTF
TGCAGCGTCGGGACAGGGGGCGGCTATGGCTACACCTTC
>TRBJ1-5|TRBV29-1|.|many
CSVATDYSNQPQHF
TGCAGCGTCGCGACAGACTATAGCAATCAGCCCCAGCATTTT
>TRBJ1-6|TRBV5-1|.|many
CASSFPEGNSPLHF
TGCGCCAGCAGCTTCCCGGAAGGTAATTCACCCCTCCACTTT
>TRBJ2-2|TRBV6-5|.|.
CASSYPGLPGELFF
TGTGCCAGCAGTTACCCGGGTTTGCCCGGGGAGCTGTTTTTT
>TRBJ2-7|TRBV7-9|.|many
CASSFGYHYEQYF
TGTGCCAGCAGCTTCGGTTACCACTACGAGCAGTACTTC
>TRBJ1-6|TRBV2|TRBD1|.
CASSLPGQGNNSPLHF
TGTGCCAGCAGCCTACCGGGACAGGGGAATAATTCACCCCTCCACTTT
>TRBJ1-5|TRBV15|.|.
CATSRGAGREQPQHF
TGTGCCACCAGCAGAGGCGCCGGCAGGGAGCAGCCCCAGCATTTT
>TRBJ2-7|TRBV4-1|.|.
CASSQVWGYEQYF
TGCGCCAGCAGCCAAGTTTGGGGATACGAGCAGTACTTC
>TRBJ1-5|TRBV25-1|.|.
CASTRRVKNYSNQPQHF
TGTGCCAGTACTCGGAGGGTAAAGAATTATAGCAATCAGCCCCAGCATTTT
>TRBJ1-6|TRBV20-1|TRBD1|few
CSARETGASTPLHF
TGCAGTGCTAGAGAGACAGGGGCAAGTACACCCCTCCACTTT
>TRBJ2-7|TRBV29-1|.|many
CSVDSGYEQYF
TGCAGCGTTGATTCGGGCTACGAGCAGTACTTC
>TRBJ2-7|TRBV29-1|.|.
CSVGRVTIEQYF
TGCAGCGTTGGCAGGGTGACTATCGAGCAGTACTTC
>TRBJ1-2|TRBV6-6|.|.
CASSEVGAVARYTF
TGTGCCAGCAGTGAAGTTGGGGCCGTCGCACGCTACACCTTC
>TRBJ1-5|TRBV24-1|.|.
CATAGAGAQPQHF
TGTGCCACCGCGGGCGCAGGGGCTCAGCCCCAGCATTTT
>TRBJ1-4|TRBV7-9|.|.
CASSQVTGGSEKLFF
TGTGCCAGCAGCCAAGTCACTGGGGGAAGTGAAAAACTGTTTTTT
>TRBJ1-1|TRBV5-4|TRBD1|.
CASSYPTGGTNTEAFF
TGTGCCAGCAGCTACCCAACAGGGGGGACGAACACTGAAGCTTTCTTT